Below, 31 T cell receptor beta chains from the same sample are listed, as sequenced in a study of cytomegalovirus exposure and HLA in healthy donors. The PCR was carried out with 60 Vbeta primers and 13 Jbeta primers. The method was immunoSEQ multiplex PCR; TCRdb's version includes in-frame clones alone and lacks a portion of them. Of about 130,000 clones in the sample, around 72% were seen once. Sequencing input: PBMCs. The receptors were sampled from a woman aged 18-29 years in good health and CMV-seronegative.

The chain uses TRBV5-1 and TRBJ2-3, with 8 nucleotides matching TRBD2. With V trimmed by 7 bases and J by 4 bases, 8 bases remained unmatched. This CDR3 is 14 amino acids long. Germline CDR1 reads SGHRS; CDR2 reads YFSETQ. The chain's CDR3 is CASSEGLVPDTQYF. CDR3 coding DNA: TGCGCCAGCTCCGAGGGACTAGTTCCAGATACGCAGTATTTT.

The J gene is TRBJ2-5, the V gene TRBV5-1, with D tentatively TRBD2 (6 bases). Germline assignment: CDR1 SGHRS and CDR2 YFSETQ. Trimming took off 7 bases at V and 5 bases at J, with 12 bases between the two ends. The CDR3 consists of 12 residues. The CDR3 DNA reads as TGCGCCAGCGGATCGGAGGGGGAGACCCAGTACTTC. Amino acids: CASGSEGETQYF.

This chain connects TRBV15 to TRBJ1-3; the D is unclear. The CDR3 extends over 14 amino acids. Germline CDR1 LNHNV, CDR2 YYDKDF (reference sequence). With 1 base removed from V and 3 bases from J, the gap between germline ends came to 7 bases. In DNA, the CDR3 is TGTGCCACCAGCAGAGGGAGAGGTGGAAACACCATATATTTT. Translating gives CATSRGRGGNTIYF.

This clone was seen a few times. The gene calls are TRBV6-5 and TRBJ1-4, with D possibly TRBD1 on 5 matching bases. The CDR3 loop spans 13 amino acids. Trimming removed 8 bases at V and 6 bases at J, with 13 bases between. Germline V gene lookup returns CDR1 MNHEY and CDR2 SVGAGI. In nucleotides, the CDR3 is TGTGCCAGCGGGGGGACGTCAGATGAAAAACTGTTTTTT. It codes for CASGGTSDEKLFF.

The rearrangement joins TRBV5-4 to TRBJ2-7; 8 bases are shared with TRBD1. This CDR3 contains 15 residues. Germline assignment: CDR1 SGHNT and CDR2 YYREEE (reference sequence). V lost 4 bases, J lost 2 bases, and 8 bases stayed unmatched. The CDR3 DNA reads TGTGCCAGCAGCCTCATGGGACAGGTTACCTACGAGCAGTACTTC. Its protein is CASSLMGQVTYEQYF. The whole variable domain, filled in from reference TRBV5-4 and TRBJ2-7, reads ETGVTQSPTHLIKTRGQQVTLRCSSQSGHNTVSWYQQALGQGPQFIFQYYREEENGRGNFPPRFSGLQFPNYSSELNVNALELDDSALYLCASSLMGQVTYEQYFGPGTRLTVT.

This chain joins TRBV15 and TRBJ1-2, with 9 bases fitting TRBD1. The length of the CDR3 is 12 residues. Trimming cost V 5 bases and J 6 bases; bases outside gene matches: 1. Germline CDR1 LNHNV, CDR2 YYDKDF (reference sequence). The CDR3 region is CATSGQGNGYTF. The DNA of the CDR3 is TGTGCCACCAGCGGACAGGGGAATGGCTACACCTTC.

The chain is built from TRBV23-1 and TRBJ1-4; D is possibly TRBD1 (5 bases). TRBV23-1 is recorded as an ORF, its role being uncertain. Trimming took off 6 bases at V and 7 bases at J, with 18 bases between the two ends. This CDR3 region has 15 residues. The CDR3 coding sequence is TGCGCCAGCAGCCGCCCCCACAGGCTATTTGAAAAACTGTTTTTT. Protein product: CASSRPHRLFEKLFF.

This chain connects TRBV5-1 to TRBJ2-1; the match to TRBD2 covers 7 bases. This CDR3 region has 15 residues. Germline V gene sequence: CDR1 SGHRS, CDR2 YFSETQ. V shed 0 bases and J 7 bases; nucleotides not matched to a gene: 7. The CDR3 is CASSLGWTSGNEQFF. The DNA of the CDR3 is TGCGCCAGCAGCTTGGGTTGGACTAGTGGTAATGAGCAGTTCTTC.

The CDR3 DNA follows: TGCGCCGTAGCGTTGTACTACGAGCAGTACTTC. Translating gives CAVALYYEQYF. The chain links TRBV10-1 to TRBJ2-7; tentatively, D is TRBD2 (5 bases). The CDR3 consists of 11 residues. Germline lookup yields CDR1 WNHNN and CDR2 SYGVQD (reference sequence). With 11 bases removed from V and 3 bases from J, the gap between germline ends came to 11 bases.

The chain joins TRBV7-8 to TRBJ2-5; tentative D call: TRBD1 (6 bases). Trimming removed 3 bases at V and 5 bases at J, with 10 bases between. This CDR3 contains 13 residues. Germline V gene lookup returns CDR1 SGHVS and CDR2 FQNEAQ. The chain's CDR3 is CASSLARGETQYF. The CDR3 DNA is TGTGCCAGCAGCTTGGCAAGGGGGGAGACCCAGTACTTC.

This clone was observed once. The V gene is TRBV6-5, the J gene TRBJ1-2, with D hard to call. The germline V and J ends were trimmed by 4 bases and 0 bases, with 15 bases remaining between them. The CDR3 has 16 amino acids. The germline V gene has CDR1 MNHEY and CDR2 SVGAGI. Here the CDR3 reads CASSLGRTGTNYGYTF. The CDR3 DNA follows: TGTGCCAGCAGTTTGGGGAGGACGGGAACTAACTATGGCTACACCTTC.

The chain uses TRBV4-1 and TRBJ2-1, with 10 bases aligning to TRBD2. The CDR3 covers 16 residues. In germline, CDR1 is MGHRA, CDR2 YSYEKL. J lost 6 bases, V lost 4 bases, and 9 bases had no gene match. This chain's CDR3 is CASSLRGLAGANEQFF. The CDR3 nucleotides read TGCGCCAGCAGCCTCCGCGGTCTAGCGGGAGCCAATGAGCAGTTCTTC.

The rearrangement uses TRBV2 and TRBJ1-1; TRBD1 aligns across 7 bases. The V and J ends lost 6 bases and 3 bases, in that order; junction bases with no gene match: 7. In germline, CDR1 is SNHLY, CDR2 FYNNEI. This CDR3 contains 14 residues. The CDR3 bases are TGTGCCAGCAGACTACAGGGGTTGTACACTGAAGCTTTCTTT. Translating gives CASRLQGLYTEAFF.

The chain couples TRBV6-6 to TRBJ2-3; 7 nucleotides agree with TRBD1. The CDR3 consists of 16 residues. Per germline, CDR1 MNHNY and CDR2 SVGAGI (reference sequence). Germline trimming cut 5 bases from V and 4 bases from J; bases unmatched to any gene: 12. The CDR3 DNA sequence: TGTGCCAGCAGTCTACAGACAGGGAGCGGCGCAGATACGCAGTATTTT. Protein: CASSLQTGSGADTQYF.

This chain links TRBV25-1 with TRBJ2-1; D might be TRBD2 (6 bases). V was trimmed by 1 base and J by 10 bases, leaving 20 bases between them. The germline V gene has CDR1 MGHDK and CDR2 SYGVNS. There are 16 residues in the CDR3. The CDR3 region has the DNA TGTGCCAGCAGTGAATGGCGCAGGAGGGAAGCGAAGGAGCAGTTCTTC. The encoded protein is CASSEWRRREAKEQFF.

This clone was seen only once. CDR3 loop: CSVKAELSYAFF. CDR3 nucleotide sequence: TGCAGCGTTAAGGCGGAATTGAGTTATGCTTTCTTT. The genes are TRBV29-1 and TRBJ1-1; D remains ambiguous. The CDR3 runs to 12 residues. The V and J ends lost 5 bases and 11 bases respectively, with 18 bases between them. Germline-derived CDR1 and CDR2 are SQVTM and ANQGSEA.

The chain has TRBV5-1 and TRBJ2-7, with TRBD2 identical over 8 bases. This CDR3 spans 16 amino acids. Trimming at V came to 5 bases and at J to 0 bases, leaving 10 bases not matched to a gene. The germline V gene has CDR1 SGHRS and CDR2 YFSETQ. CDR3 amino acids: CASSSLTSDSSYEQYF. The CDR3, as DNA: TGCGCCAGCAGTTCTCTGACTAGCGACAGCTCCTACGAGCAGTACTTC.

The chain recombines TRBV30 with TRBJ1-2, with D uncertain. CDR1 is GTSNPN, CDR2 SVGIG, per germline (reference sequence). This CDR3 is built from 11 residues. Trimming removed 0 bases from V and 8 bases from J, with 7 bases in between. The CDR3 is CAWSVALGYTF. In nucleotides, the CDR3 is TGTGCCTGGAGTGTAGCTCTGGGCTACACCTTC.

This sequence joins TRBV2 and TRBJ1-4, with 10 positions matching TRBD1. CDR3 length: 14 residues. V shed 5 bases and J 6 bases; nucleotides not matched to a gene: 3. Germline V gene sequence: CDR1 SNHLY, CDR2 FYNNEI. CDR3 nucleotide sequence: TGTGCCAGCAGTAGCGGGACAGGGGATGAAAAACTGTTTTTT. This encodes CASSSGTGDEKLFF.

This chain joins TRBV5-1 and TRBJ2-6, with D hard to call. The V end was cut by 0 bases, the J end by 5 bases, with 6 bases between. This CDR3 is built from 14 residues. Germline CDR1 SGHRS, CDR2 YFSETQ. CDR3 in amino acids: CASSLDSWANVLTF. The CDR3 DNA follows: TGCGCCAGCAGCTTGGATTCGTGGGCCAACGTCCTGACTTTC.

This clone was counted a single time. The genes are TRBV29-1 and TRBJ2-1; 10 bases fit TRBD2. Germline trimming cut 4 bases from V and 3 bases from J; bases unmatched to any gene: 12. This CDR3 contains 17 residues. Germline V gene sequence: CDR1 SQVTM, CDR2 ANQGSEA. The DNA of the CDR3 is TGCAGCGTTGGCCCCCGCGCGACTAGCGGGTTCTACAATGAGCAGTTCTTC. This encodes CSVGPRATSGFYNEQFF.

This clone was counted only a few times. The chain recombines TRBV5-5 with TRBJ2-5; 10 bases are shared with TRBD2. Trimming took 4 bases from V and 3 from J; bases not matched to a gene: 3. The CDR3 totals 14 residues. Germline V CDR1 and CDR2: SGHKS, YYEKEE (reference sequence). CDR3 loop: CASSPGLAEETQYF. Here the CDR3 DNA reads TGTGCCAGCAGCCCCGGACTAGCGGAAGAGACCCAGTACTTC.

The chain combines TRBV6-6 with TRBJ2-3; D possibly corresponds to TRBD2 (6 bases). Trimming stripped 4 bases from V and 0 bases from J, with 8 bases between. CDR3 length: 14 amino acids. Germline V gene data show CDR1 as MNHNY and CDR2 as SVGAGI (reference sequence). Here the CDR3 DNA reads TGTGCCAGCAGTTTGGCGGGGAGCACAGATACGCAGTATTTT. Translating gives CASSLAGSTDTQYF.

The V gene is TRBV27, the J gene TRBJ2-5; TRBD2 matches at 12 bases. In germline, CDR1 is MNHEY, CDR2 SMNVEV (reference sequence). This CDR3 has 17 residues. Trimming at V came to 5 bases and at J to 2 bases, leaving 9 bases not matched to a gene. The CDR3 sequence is CASSPRLAGVKQETQYF. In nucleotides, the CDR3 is TGTGCCAGCAGTCCGAGACTAGCGGGAGTAAAACAAGAGACCCAGTACTTC.

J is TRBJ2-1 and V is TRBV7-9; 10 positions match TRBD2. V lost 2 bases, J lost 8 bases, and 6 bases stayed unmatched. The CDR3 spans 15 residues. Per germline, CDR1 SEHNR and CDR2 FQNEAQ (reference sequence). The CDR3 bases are TGTGCCAGCAGCTTAAAGCGGGAGGGCCAAGATGAGCAGTTCTTC. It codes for CASSLKREGQDEQFF.

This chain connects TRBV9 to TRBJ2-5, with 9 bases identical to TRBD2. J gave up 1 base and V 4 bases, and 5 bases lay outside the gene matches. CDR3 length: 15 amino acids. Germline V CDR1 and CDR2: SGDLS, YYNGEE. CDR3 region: CASSMAGGLQETQYF. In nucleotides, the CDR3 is TGTGCCAGCAGCATGGCGGGAGGGCTCCAAGAGACCCAGTACTTC. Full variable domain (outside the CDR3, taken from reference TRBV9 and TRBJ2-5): DSGVTQTPKHLITATGQRVTLRCSPRSGDLSVYWYQQSLDQGLQFLIQYYNGEERAKGNILERFSAQQFPDLHSELNLSSLELGDSALYFCASSMAGGLQETQYFGPGTRLLVL.

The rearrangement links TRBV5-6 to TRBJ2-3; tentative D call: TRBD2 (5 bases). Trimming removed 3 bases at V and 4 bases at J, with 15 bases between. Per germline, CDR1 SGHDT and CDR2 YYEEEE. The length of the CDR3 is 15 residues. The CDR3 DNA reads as TGTGCCAGCAGCTCCAGGAGGAGCCGCCCAGATACGCAGTATTTT. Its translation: CASSSRRSRPDTQYF.

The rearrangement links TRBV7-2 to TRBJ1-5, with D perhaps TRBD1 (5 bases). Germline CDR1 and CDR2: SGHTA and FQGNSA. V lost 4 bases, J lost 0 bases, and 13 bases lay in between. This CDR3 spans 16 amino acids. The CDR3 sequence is CASSSRRGGSNQPQHF. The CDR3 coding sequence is TGTGCCAGCAGCTCCCGCCGGGGGGGTAGCAATCAGCCCCAGCATTTT.

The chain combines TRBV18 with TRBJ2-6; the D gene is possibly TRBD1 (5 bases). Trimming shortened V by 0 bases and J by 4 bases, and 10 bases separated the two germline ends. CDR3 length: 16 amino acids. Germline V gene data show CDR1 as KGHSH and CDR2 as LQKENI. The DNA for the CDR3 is TGTGCCAGCTCACCACCGCTGGCAGGGGGGGCCAACGTCCTGACTTTC. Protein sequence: CASSPPLAGGANVLTF.

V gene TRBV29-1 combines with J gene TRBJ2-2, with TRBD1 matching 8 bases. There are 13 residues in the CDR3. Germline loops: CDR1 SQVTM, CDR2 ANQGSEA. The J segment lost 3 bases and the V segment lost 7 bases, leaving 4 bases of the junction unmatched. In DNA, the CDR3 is TGCAGCGCCAGGGGGCCGTACACCGGGGAGCTGTTTTTT. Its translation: CSARGPYTGELFF.

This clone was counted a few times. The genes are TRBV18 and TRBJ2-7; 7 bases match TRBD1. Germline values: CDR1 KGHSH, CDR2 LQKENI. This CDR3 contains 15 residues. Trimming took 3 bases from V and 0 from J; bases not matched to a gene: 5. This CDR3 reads CASSPDRAISYEQYF. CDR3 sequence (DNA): TGTGCCAGCTCACCCGACAGGGCAATCTCCTACGAGCAGTACTTC. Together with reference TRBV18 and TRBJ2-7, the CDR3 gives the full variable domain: NAGVMQNPRHLVRRRGQEARLRCSPMKGHSHVYWYRQLPEEGLKFMVYLQKENIIDESGMPKERFSAEFPKEGPSILRIQQVVRGDSAAYFCASSPDRAISYEQYFGPGTRLTVT.